These 25 T cell receptor beta chains originate from one sample sequenced in a study of cytomegalovirus exposure and HLA in healthy donors. With 60 Vbeta and 13 Jbeta primers, the PCR was carried out. Generated by immunoSEQ multiplex PCR, the TCRdb table keeps only in-frame clones and is missing some. Listed are some 96,000 clones; roughly 3.5% falls within the top ten. The sequenced sample was PBMCs. These receptors were collected from a woman in her 30s in good health and CMV-seronegative.

The chain is built from TRBV12-2 and TRBJ2-5; the D call in the table, TRBD2, was not verified against the DNA. TRBV12-2 is noted as a pseudogene. The CDR3 is made up of 19 amino acids. The CDR3 nucleotides read TGTGCAAGTCGCTTATTTTTCCTAGCGGGGGGCCCTAGCCAAGAGACCCAGTACTTC. Protein product: CASRLFFLAGGPSQETQYF.

The chain couples TRBV27 to TRBJ1-2, with 8 bases matching TRBD1. The CDR3 totals 14 residues. The ends lost 5 bases at V and 7 bases at J; junction bases unmatched: 9. Germline V gives CDR1 MNHEY, CDR2 SMNVEV (reference sequence). The CDR3, as DNA: TGTGCCAGCAGTCTATATCAGGGGGCGGGTGGCTACACCTTC. Its translation is CASSLYQGAGGYTF.

This chain connects TRBV9 to TRBJ1-1, with D uncertain. This CDR3 has 14 residues. V was pared by 0 bases and J by 4 bases, with 10 bases between. The germline CDR1 and CDR2 sequences are SGDLS and YYNGEE. In DNA form, the CDR3 reads TGTGCCAGCAGCGTAGACAGCGGGGTCACTGAAGCTTTCTTT. This translates into CASSVDSGVTEAFF. Combining the CDR3 with reference TRBV9 and TRBJ1-1 gives the whole variable domain DSGVTQTPKHLITATGQRVTLRCSPRSGDLSVYWYQQSLDQGLQFLIQYYNGEERAKGNILERFSAQQFPDLHSELNLSSLELGDSALYFCASSVDSGVTEAFFGQGTRLTVV.

The chain links TRBV5-1 to TRBJ1-1; tentatively, D is TRBD1 (5 bases). The germline V gene has CDR1 SGHRS and CDR2 YFSETQ. V gave up 0 bases and J gave up 5 bases, with 17 bases separating them. The CDR3 is 16 residues long. Here the CDR3 DNA reads TGCGCCAGCAGCTTGGAGGGGCACTCCCTGGGGACTGAAGCTTTCTTT. Its protein product is CASSLEGHSLGTEAFF.

The chain joins TRBV9 to TRBJ2-5; 12 bases are shared with TRBD1. The germline V gene encodes CDR1 SGDLS and CDR2 YYNGEE. V dropped 4 bases and J dropped 7; count of bases not matched to a gene: 14. This CDR3 region has 17 residues. The CDR3 DNA reads as TGTGCCAGCAGCCCCCGCCCCGGGACAGGGGGCAGAGGGACCCAGTACTTC. This codes for CASSPRPGTGGRGTQYF.

The chain is built from TRBV2 and TRBJ2-3; TRBD1 aligns across 9 bases. The CDR3 is 16 amino acids. J lost 2 bases, V lost 6 bases, and 9 bases had no gene match. In germline, CDR1 is SNHLY, CDR2 FYNNEI. The CDR3 bases are TGTGCCAGCAGGCCGCGGACAGGGGTTAACACAGATACGCAGTATTTT. This translates into CASRPRTGVNTDTQYF.

The J gene is TRBJ1-2, the V gene TRBV6-5; TRBD1 is a possible D gene (5 bases). Germline CDR1 is MNHEY and CDR2 is SVGAGI. The germline V and J ends were trimmed by 7 bases and 0 bases, with 9 bases remaining between them. The CDR3 sequence is 13 residues long. Written as DNA, the CDR3 is TGTGCCAGCACCAAGGGGTCTAACTATGGCTACACCTTC. Translation gives CASTKGSNYGYTF.

This chain uses TRBV28 with TRBJ1-4; D is perhaps TRBD1 (5 bases). Germline V gene lookup returns CDR1 MDHEN and CDR2 SYDVKM. Trimming took off 5 bases at V and 0 bases at J, with 10 bases between the two ends. The CDR3 has 15 amino acids. As DNA, the CDR3 is TGTGCCAGCAGTCCCGGGGGTGCAACTAATGAAAAACTGTTTTTT. It translates to CASSPGGATNEKLFF.

The chain couples TRBV4-1 to TRBJ2-5; 7 bases match TRBD2. This CDR3 is built from 14 residues. The J segment lost 2 bases and the V segment lost 4 bases, leaving 4 bases of the junction unmatched. Looked up from germline, CDR1 is MGHRA and CDR2 is YSYEKL. CDR3 in DNA: TGCGCCAGCAGCCCAGTGGGGGGGCAAGAGACCCAGTACTTC. Translating it yields CASSPVGGQETQYF.

The chain links TRBV28 to TRBJ2-7; the match to TRBD1 covers 9 bases. In germline, CDR1 is MDHEN, CDR2 SYDVKM. There are 18 residues in the CDR3. Unmatched junction bases numbered 17, after V lost 6 bases and J lost 2 bases. As DNA, the CDR3 is TGTGCCAGCAGAACTCTGACGTTAAGGGACAGGGTCACCTACGAGCAGTACTTC. Translation: CASRTLTLRDRVTYEQYF.

This chain links TRBV27 with TRBJ2-5; possible D gene TRBD2, 7 bases. The length of the CDR3 is 14 residues. Trimming left V 2 bases short and J 4 bases short, with 11 bases between. Germline V gene sequence: CDR1 MNHEY, CDR2 SMNVEV (reference sequence). The CDR3 sequence is CASSLGGAGETQYF. CDR3 nucleotide sequence: TGTGCCAGCAGTTTAGGGGGGGCCGGAGAGACCCAGTACTTC.

This sequence joins TRBV7-2 and TRBJ1-5; D possibly corresponds to TRBD1 (6 bases). V lost 1 base and J 0 bases, leaving 10 bases between the germline ends. This CDR3 is built from 16 residues. Looked up from germline, CDR1 is SGHTA and CDR2 is FQGNSA. The DNA of the CDR3 is TGTGCCAGCAGCTTAGTTGGACAGTATAGCAATCAGCCCCAGCATTTT. Translating it yields CASSLVGQYSNQPQHF.

CDR3 sequence reads: CASSSGILATNEKLFF. CDR3 in DNA: TGTGCCAGCAGTTCGGGAATCCTAGCAACTAATGAAAAACTGTTTTTT. The chain is built from TRBV27 and TRBJ1-4; D remains unclear. The ends were cut back, 4 bases at V and 0 bases at J, with 12 bases in the middle. Germline V CDR1 and CDR2: MNHEY, SMNVEV (reference sequence). The CDR3 sequence is 16 residues long.

The gene calls are TRBV19 and TRBJ2-7, with D possibly matching TRBD1 (5 bases). Deletions cut 3 bases from V and 2 bases from J, with 8 bases between. Germline V gene data show CDR1 as LNHDA and CDR2 as SQIVND (reference sequence). This CDR3 spans 13 amino acids. Written as DNA, the CDR3 is TGTGCCAGTAGTATTGACAGAACCTACGAGCAGTACTTC. As protein: CASSIDRTYEQYF.

The V call is TRBV7-6, the J call TRBJ1-5; TRBD1 might be the D (6 bases). CDR3 length: 13 amino acids. Germline CDR1 and CDR2: SGHVS and FNYEAQ. Trimming shortened V by 8 bases and J by 4 bases, and 12 bases separated the two germline ends. CDR3 bases: TGTGCCAGCGGCCGACAGGTTAATCAGCCCCAGCATTTT. Protein: CASGRQVNQPQHF.

V gene TRBV5-1 combines with J gene TRBJ1-4, with 7 positions matching TRBD1. CDR1 and CDR2 from the germline V gene are SGHRS and YFSETQ. Losses at the gene ends were 0 bases for V and 8 bases for J; bases not matched to a gene: 10. The CDR3 sequence is 16 residues long. The CDR3 coding sequence is TGCGCCAGCAGCTTGGGTTTAGGGGGCTTTCGAGAAAAACTGTTTTTT. This translates into CASSLGLGGFREKLFF.

The CDR3 coding sequence is TGTGCCATCAGTGAAAGGACAGGGGGGACGAACACTGAAGCTTTCTTT. Amino acids: CAISERTGGTNTEAFF. The rearrangement links TRBV10-3 to TRBJ1-1, with TRBD1 matching over 10 bases. There are 16 residues in the CDR3. With V trimmed by 3 bases and J by 1 base, 5 bases remained unmatched. Germline V gene lookup returns CDR1 ENHRY and CDR2 SYGVKD.

The J gene is TRBJ2-7, the V gene TRBV13; 7 bases are a match to TRBD2. V trimming: 0 bases; J trimming: 0 bases; junction bases outside the gene matches: 2. This CDR3 spans 15 amino acids. From germline, CDR1 is PRHDT and CDR2 FYEKMQ (reference sequence). The CDR3 nucleotides are TGTGCCAGCAGCTTAGGTGGGAGGGGCTCCTACGAGCAGTACTTC. It specifies CASSLGGRGSYEQYF.

The chain recombines TRBV6-1 with TRBJ2-7; unclear D gene. The germline CDR1 and CDR2 sequences are MNHNS and SASEGT. V lost 8 bases and J lost 0, with 14 bases in between. The CDR3 has 14 amino acids. The CDR3 DNA reads TGTGCCAGCTCCCCCGGGTACCCCTCCTACGAGCAGTACTTC. Translation: CASSPGYPSYEQYF.

The chain recombines TRBV27 with TRBJ2-3; the D is unclear. The CDR3 is 15 amino acids. CDR1 MNHEY and CDR2 SMNVEV come from the germline V gene (reference sequence). V was pared by 4 bases and J by 0 bases, with 11 bases between. CDR3 DNA: TGTGCCAGCAGTTCAACCAAGCCTAGCACAGATACGCAGTATTTT. It is translated as CASSSTKPSTDTQYF.

The chain uses TRBV27 and TRBJ2-7, with a weak D call TRBD2 (6 bases). Trimming stripped 5 bases from V and 3 bases from J, with 11 bases between. Germline-derived CDR1 and CDR2 are MNHEY and SMNVEV (reference sequence). The CDR3 is made up of 13 amino acids. CDR3 coding DNA: TGTGCCAGCAGTACCGGGACTCACTACGAGCAGTACTTC. This translates into CASSTGTHYEQYF.

The genes are TRBV11-2 and TRBJ1-2, with D possibly matching TRBD1 (5 bases). The CDR3 extends over 15 amino acids. V lost 3 bases and J lost 0, with 11 bases in between. Germline V gives CDR1 SGHAT, CDR2 FQNNGV. The CDR3 is CASSFMTEANYGYTF. CDR3 in DNA: TGTGCCAGCAGCTTCATGACAGAAGCTAACTATGGCTACACCTTC.

The chain couples TRBV5-4 to TRBJ1-4; weak D call: TRBD1 (6 bases). The CDR3 has 13 residues. Trimming removed 3 bases from V and 8 bases from J, with 11 bases in between. Germline V gene sequence: CDR1 SGHNT, CDR2 YYREEE (reference sequence). The CDR3 loop reads CASSSAGVEKLFF. The CDR3, as DNA: TGTGCCAGCAGCTCCGCAGGGGTCGAAAAACTGTTTTTT.

V usage is TRBV29-1 and J usage is TRBJ2-7; a possible D gene is TRBD1 (8 bases). Germline V gives CDR1 SQVTM, CDR2 ANQGSEA. The CDR3 covers 14 residues. Trimming shortened V by 6 bases and J by 1 base, and 16 bases separated the two germline ends. DNA of the CDR3: TGCAGCGTGACCGGACAGGGAGGGTCCTACGAGCAGTACTTC. Translation: CSVTGQGGSYEQYF.

The rearrangement joins TRBV28 to TRBJ1-5; D call uncertain. This CDR3 has 15 residues. Germline V gene lookup returns CDR1 MDHEN and CDR2 SYDVKM. V was trimmed by 3 bases and J by 1 base, leaving 10 bases between them. The CDR3 region is CASSLGSGSNQPQHF. DNA of the CDR3: TGTGCCAGCAGTTTGGGATCGGGGAGCAATCAGCCCCAGCATTTT.